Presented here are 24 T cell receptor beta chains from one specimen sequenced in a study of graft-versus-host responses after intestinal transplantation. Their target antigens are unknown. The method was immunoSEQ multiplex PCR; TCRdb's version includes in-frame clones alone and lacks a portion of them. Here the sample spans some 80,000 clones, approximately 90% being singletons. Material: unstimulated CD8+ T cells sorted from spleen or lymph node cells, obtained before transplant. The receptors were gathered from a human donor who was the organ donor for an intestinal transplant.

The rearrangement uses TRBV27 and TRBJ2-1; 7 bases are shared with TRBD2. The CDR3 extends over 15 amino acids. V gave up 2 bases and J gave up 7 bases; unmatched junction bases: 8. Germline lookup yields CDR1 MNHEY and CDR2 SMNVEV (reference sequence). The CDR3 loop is CASSLLPPLANEQFF. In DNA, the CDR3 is TGTGCCAGCAGTTTACTCCCACCACTAGCGAATGAGCAGTTCTTC.

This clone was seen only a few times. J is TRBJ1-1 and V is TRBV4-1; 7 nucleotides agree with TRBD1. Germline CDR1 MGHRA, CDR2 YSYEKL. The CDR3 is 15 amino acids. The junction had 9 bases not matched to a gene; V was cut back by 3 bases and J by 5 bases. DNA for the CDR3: TGCGCCAGCAGCCAGCACGACAGGGTGAGGACTGAAGCTTTCTTT. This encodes CASSQHDRVRTEAFF.

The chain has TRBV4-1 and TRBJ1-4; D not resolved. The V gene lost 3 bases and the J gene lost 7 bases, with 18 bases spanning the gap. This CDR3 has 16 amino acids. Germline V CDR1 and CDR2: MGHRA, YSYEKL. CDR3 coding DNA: TGCGCCAGCAGCCACGTGGGGAGCAGCAGTCTTGAAAAACTGTTTTTT. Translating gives CASSHVGSSSLEKLFF.

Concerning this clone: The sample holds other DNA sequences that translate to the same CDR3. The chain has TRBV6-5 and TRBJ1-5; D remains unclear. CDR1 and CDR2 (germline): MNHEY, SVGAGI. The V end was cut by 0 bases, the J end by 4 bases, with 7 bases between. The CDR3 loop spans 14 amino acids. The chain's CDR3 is CASSYSRGNQPQHF. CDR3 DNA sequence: TGTGCCAGCAGTTACTCGAGAGGGAATCAGCCCCAGCATTTT.

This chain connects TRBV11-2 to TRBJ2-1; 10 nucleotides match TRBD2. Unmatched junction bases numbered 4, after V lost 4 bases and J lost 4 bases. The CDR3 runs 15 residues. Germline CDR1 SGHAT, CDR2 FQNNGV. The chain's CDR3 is CASSSGLAEYNEQFF. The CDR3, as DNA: TGTGCCAGCAGCTCTGGACTAGCGGAATACAATGAGCAGTTCTTC.

CDR3 sequence reads: CASSLRGDSQYF. CDR3 DNA sequence: TGTGCCAGCAGCTTGCGAGGGGATTCGCAGTATTTT. This chain uses TRBV11-2 with TRBJ2-3; D might be TRBD1 or TRBD2, each matching 5 bases. The CDR3 contains 12 residues. Germline lookup yields CDR1 SGHAT and CDR2 FQNNGV. Trimming cost V 3 bases and J 10 bases, with 11 bases left between them.

CDR3 DNA sequence: TGTGCCAGCAGCCAGTTACTAGCGTCCGAGGACGAGCAGTACTTC. Encoded protein: CASSQLLASEDEQYF. V is TRBV4-2 and J is TRBJ2-7, with 7 positions matching TRBD2. The CDR3 consists of 15 residues. V dropped 3 bases and J dropped 5; count of bases not matched to a gene: 10. Germline lookup yields CDR1 LGHNA and CDR2 YNFKEQ.

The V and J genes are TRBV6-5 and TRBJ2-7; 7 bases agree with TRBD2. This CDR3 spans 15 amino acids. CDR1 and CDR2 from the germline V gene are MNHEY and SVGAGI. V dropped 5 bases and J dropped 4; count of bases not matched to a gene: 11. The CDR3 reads CASSTLPGTNYEQYF. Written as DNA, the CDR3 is TGTGCCAGCAGTACCCTTCCCGGGACTAATTACGAGCAGTACTTC.

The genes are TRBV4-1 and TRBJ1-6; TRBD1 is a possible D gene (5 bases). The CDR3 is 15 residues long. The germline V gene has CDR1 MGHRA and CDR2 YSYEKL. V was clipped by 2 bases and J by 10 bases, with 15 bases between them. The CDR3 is CASSQFVGRRSPLHF. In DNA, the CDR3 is TGCGCCAGCAGCCAATTTGTGGGGCGGAGATCACCCCTCCACTTT.

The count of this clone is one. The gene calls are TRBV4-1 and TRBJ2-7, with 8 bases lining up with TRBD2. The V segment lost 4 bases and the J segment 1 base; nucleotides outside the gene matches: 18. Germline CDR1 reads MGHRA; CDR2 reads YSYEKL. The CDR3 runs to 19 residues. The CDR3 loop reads CASSPEGGLAGVASYEQYF. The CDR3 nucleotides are TGCGCCAGCAGCCCCGAGGGGGGGCTAGCGGGTGTCGCGTCCTACGAGCAGTACTTC.

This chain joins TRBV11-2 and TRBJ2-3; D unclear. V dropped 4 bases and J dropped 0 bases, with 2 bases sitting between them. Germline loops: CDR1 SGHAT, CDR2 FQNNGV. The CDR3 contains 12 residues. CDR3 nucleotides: TGTGCCAGCAGCTCCAGCACAGATACGCAGTATTTT. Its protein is CASSSSTDTQYF.

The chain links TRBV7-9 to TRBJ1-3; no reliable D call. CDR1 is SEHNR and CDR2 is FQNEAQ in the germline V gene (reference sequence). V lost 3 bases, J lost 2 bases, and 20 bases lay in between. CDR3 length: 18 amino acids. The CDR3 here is CASSFPPPTRVPGNTIYF. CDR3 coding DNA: TGTGCCAGCAGCTTTCCCCCTCCGACAAGGGTGCCTGGAAACACCATATATTTT.

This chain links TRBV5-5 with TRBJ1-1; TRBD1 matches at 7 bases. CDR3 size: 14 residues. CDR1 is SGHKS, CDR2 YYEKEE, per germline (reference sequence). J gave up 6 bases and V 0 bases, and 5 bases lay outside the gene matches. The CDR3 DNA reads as TGTGCCAGCAGCTTGGGACAGGGAGCAGCTGAAGCTTTCTTT. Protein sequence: CASSLGQGAAEAFF.

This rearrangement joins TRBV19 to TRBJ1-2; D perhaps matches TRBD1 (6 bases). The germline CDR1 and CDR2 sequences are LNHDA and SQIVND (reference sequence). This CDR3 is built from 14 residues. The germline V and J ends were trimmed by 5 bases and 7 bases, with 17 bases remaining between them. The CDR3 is CASSPGTLSGGYTF. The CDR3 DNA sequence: TGTGCCAGTAGTCCGGGGACACTCTCGGGTGGCTACACCTTC.

The CDR3, as DNA: TGTGCCAGCACCGGGGAGGGTTTCCACGAGCAGTACTTC. Translated: CASTGEGFHEQYF. The chain uses TRBV11-2 and TRBJ2-7, with 7 bases that match TRBD2. V dropped 7 bases and J dropped 5; count of bases not matched to a gene: 8. The CDR3 loop spans 13 amino acids. The germline V gene has CDR1 SGHAT and CDR2 FQNNGV.

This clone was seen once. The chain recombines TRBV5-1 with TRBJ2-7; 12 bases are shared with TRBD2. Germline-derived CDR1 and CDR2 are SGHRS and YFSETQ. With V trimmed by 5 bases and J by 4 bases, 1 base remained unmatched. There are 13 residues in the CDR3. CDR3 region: CASRLAGGYEQYF. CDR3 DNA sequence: TGCGCCAGCAGGCTAGCGGGAGGGTACGAGCAGTACTTC.

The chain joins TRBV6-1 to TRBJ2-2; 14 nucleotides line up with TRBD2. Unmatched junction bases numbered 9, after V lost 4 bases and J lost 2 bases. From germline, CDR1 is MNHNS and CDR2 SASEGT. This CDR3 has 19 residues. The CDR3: CASSAIPGLAGANTGELFF. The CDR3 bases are TGTGCCAGCAGTGCCATCCCGGGACTAGCGGGGGCCAACACCGGGGAGCTGTTTTTT.

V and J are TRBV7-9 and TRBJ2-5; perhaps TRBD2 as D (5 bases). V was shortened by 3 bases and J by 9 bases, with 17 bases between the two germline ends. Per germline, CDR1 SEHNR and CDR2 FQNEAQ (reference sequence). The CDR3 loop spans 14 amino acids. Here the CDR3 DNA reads TGTGCCAGCAGCTTGGACTTATCCCCCGGGTCCCAGTACTTC. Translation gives CASSLDLSPGSQYF. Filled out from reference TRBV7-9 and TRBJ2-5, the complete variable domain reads DTGVSQNPRHKITKRGQNVTFRCDPISEHNRLYWYRQTLGQGPEFLTYFQNEAQLEKSRLLSDRFSAERPKGSFSTLEIQRTEQGDSAMYLCASSLDLSPGSQYFGPGTRLLVL.

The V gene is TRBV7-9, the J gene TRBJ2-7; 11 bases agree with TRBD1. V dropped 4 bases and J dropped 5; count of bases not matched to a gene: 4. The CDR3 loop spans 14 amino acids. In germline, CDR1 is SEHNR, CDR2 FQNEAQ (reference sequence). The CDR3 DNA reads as TGTGCCAGCAGCTCCTGGACAGGGGGCGACGAGCAGTACTTC. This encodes CASSSWTGGDEQYF.

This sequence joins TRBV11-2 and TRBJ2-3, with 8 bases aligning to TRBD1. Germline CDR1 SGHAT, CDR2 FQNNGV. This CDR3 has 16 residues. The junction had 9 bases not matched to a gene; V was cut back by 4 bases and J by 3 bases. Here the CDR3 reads CASSSRRGRGTDTQYF. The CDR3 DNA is TGTGCCAGCAGCTCACGCAGGGGGCGCGGAACAGATACGCAGTATTTT.

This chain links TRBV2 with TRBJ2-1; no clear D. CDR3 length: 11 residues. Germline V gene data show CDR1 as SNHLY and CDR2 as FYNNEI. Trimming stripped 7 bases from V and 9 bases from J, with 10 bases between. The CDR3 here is CASMLRIEQFF. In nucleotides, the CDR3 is TGTGCCAGCATGCTGCGTATTGAGCAGTTCTTC.

The chain's CDR3 is CASSARSYQPQHF. Here the CDR3 DNA reads TGTGCCAGCAGTGCCAGATCTTATCAGCCCCAGCATTTT. J is TRBJ1-5 and V is TRBV2, with D uncertain. The CDR3 covers 13 residues. Germline CDR1 reads SNHLY; CDR2 reads FYNNEI. Trimming removed 4 bases from V and 5 bases from J, with 9 bases in between. Filled out from reference TRBV2 and TRBJ1-5, the complete variable domain reads EPEVTQTPSHQVTQMGQEVILRCVPISNHLYFYWYRQILGQKVEFLVSFYNNEISEKSEIFDDQFSVERPDGSNFTLKIRSTKLEDSAMYFCASSARSYQPQHFGDGTRLSIL.

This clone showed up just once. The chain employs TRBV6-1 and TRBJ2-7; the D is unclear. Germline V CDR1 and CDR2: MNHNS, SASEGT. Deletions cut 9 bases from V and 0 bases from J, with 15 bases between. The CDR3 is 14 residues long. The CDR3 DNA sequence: TGTGCCAGTGGAATGGCTAGGAGCTCCTACGAGCAGTACTTC. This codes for CASGMARSSYEQYF.

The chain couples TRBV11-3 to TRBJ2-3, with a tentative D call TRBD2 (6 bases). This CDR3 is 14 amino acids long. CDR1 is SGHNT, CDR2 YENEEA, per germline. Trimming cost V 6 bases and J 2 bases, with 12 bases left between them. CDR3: CASRSEGFTDTQYF. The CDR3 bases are TGTGCCAGCAGATCGGAGGGATTCACAGATACGCAGTATTTT.